Listed below are T cell receptor beta chains from one sample, sequenced in a study of blood T cells in healthy people across ages. TCRdb processed the 5' RACE reads anew with MiXCR; each CDR3 protein has one entry. Here the sample spans over 1,300,000 distinct CDR3 sequences, approximately 59% being singletons. Material: blood. The receptor source for this set is a man in his late teens or twenties in good health. Both conserved end residues are trimmed from each CDR3. The order of the fields is J gene, clone size, V gene, CDR3 protein. A row's size may be missing; if present it is once, few, many or a size class.

TRBJ2-3 | few | TRBV28 | ASSPETSSLTDTQY
TRBJ2-1 | few | TRBV7-2 | ASSSTFSGRAVEQF
TRBJ2-5 | few | TRBV11-2 | ASSYRGAGGETQY
- | - | TRBV27 | ASSLSSGSSNEQY
TRBJ2-1 | - | TRBV7-9 | ASTWVAGAYNEQF
TRBJ2-7 | - | TRBV4-2 | ASSQEAESRAVSYEQY
TRBJ2-7 | - | TRBV15 | ATSRDPPSRNSYEQY
TRBJ2-1 | - | TRBV11-2 | ASSLERRGYNGQF
TRBJ1-1 | - | TRBV6-5 | ASSYSTGGGGYTEAF
TRBJ2-6 | - | TRBV27 | ASRTGGDSGANVLT
TRBJ2-6 | - | TRBV6-6 | ASSLEQPSGANVLT
TRBJ2-7 | - | TRBV20-1 | SARVMGGEQY
TRBJ2-4 | - | TRBV27 | ASSFGPWSSGGQNIQY
TRBJ2-5 | - | TRBV12-3/TRBV12-4 | ASRARGIQETQY
TRBJ1-6 | - | TRBV3-1 | ASSQEGAGLNSPLH
TRBJ2-7 | - | TRBV6-5 | ASGSPGTPTYEQY
- | - | TRBV13 | ASSLKRGGYEQY
TRBJ2-5 | - | TRBV6-1 | ASRELGAGTQETQY
TRBJ1-1 | many | TRBV7-8 | ASSLNGNTEAF
- | - | TRBV25-1 | ASSLHLQGAGETQY
TRBJ1-1 | - | TRBV29-1 | SLTSNTEAF
TRBJ2-5 | - | TRBV7-2 | ASSPRLAGSLGGTQY
TRBJ2-7 | - | TRBV6-1 | ASSARLPYEQY
TRBJ1-2 | - | TRBV27 | ASGPPGYSYGYT
TRBJ2-7 | - | TRBV5-4 | ASSLGGLEPYEQY
TRBJ2-3 | - | TRBV6-5 | ASSTAGADTQY
TRBJ2-7 | many | TRBV5-1 | ASSSQGGSYEQY
TRBJ2-5 | - | TRBV6-5 | ASSSPPLQGEETQY
TRBJ2-3 | - | TRBV29-1 | SVEDRITLGTQY
TRBJ2-5 | - | TRBV7-9 | ASSVDSVETQY
TRBJ2-3 | - | TRBV7-2 | ASSSPPGQGLSTDTQY
TRBJ2-7 | - | TRBV20-1 | SARDFRYEQY
- | - | TRBV27 | ASRPGQGFETQY
TRBJ2-7 | - | TRBV10-3 | AISAQEVIYEQY
TRBJ1-6 | - | TRBV4-1 | ASGQFGTGDSPLH
TRBJ1-2 | - | TRBV20-1 | SARNRVAVPYGYT
TRBJ2-1 | - | TRBV20-1 | SARSSRPQF
TRBJ2-5 | few | TRBV12-3/TRBV12-4 | ASSFTTSETQY
TRBJ1-1 | - | TRBV3-1 | ASSQDDPGITF
TRBJ1-1 | - | TRBV7-9 | ASSSFYGDTEAF
TRBJ2-3 | once | TRBV6-5 | ASSSPRDRVDTQY
TRBJ2-2 | - | TRBV29-1 | SATRIGELF
TRBJ2-3 | few | TRBV7-7 | ASSWNRASDTQY
TRBJ2-5 | - | TRBV6-2/TRBV6-3 | ASSYSLTREQY
TRBJ2-1 | - | TRBV29-1 | SAGGSGVSYNEQF